These 13 T cell receptor beta chains were all obtained from the same sample, sequenced in a study of HIV-infected children after antiretroviral therapy interruption. Treatment: PENTA 11 planned treatment interruption arm or continuous ART arm. The TCR library was built from RNA with a 3' RACE protocol and unique molecular identifiers. From the 3' RACE reads, TCRdb called clonotypes with MiXCR, one entry per CDR3 protein. The sample records about 89,000 distinct CDR3 sequences, around 6.9% being singletons. The sample consisted of CD45RA+ CD4+ T cells from PBMCs, pooled from several time points, taken from a donor given antiretroviral therapy, either interrupted or continuous. The subset here: naive CD4+ CD45RA+ CD45RO- T cells. The receptors originated from a pool of human donors with HIV.

This clonotype appeared a few times. V is TRBV5-1 and J is TRBJ1-4, with D hard to call. Germline assignment: CDR1 SGHRS and CDR2 YFSETQ. CDR3 size: 14 residues. V was cut by 3 bases and J by 4 bases, with 10 bases left in between. CDR3 sequence: CASSSGPDNEKLFF. The CDR3 nucleotides are TGCGCCAGCAGCTCCGGGCCTGATAATGAAAAACTGTTTTTT.

This clonotype came up many times. The J gene is TRBJ2-4, the V gene TRBV29-1; D is unclear. The germline V gene has CDR1 SQVTM and CDR2 ANQGSEA. The CDR3 is 14 amino acids. V gave up 3 bases and J gave up 7 bases, with 16 bases separating them. The CDR3 nucleotides read TGCAGCGTTGATAGGGCCGGCAGTGGTAACATTCAGTACTTC. Protein product: CSVDRAGSGNIQYF.

There are many counts of this clonotype. The chain joins TRBV6-1 to TRBJ1-5; D remains unclear. Germline V lookup: CDR1 MNHNS, CDR2 SASEGT. This CDR3 has 12 residues. Trimming removed 2 bases from V and 9 bases from J, with 8 bases in between. CDR3 DNA: TGTGCCAGCAGTGAACCTAGAGTGCCCCAGCATTTT. It is translated as CASSEPRVPQHF.

The rearrangement uses TRBV7-2 and TRBJ2-3, with TRBD2 identical over 11 bases. This CDR3 region has 15 residues. V trimming: 1 base; J trimming: 10 bases; junction bases outside the gene matches: 7. Per the germline V gene, CDR1 is SGHTA and CDR2 is FQGNSA. DNA for the CDR3: TGTGCCAGCAGCTTAGGGGGTAGCGGGAGGGCCGCGCAGTATTTT. Translation gives CASSLGGSGRAAQYF.

The rearrangement joins TRBV14 to TRBJ1-2; D is unresolved. V lost 4 bases and J 2 bases, leaving 8 bases between the germline ends. Germline CDR1 is SGHDN and CDR2 is FVKESK. The CDR3 contains 13 residues. The CDR3 DNA follows: TGTGCCAGCAGCCCCGGGATCAACTATGGCTACACCTTC. It encodes CASSPGINYGYTF.

This clonotype has only a few counts. The J gene is TRBJ2-3, the V gene TRBV28; the D is unclear. Trimming shortened V by 7 bases and J by 5 bases, and 13 bases separated the two germline ends. Germline V gene sequence: CDR1 MDHEN, CDR2 SYDVKM. The CDR3 length is 13 residues. The CDR3 nucleotides are TGTGCCAGCACCACGTCAGTGGAAGATACGCAGTATTTT. This gives the protein CASTTSVEDTQYF. Using reference TRBV28 and TRBJ2-3 for the parts outside the CDR3, the full variable domain is DVKVTQSSRYLVKRTGEKVFLECVQDMDHENMFWYRQDPGLGLRLIYFSYDVKMKEKGDIPEGYSVSREKKERFSLILESASTNQTSMYLCASTTSVEDTQYFGPGTRLTVL.

This clonotype was picked up a small number of times. The genes are TRBV3-1 and TRBJ2-7; no clear D gene. In germline, CDR1 is LGHDT, CDR2 YNNKEL (reference sequence). The CDR3 is made up of 15 amino acids. V dropped 3 bases and J dropped 0 bases, with 12 bases sitting between them. The CDR3 loop is CASSHALAHSYEQYF. CDR3 nucleotide sequence: TGTGCCAGCAGCCATGCCCTCGCGCACTCCTACGAGCAGTACTTC.

With regard to this clonotype: A clone one base away is much larger, so this may be a read error. Since the CDR3 does not end with the conserved phenylalanine or tryptophan, this likely comes from a read error. This chain links TRBV7-6 with TRBJ2-5; 7 nucleotides agree with TRBD1. CDR3 length: 16 residues. Germline-derived CDR1 and CDR2 are SGHVS and FNYEAQ. The V and J ends lost 5 bases and 1 base, in that order; junction bases with no gene match: 10. CDR3 DNA: TGTGCCAGCAGCCACGTTACAGGGGCCGCCCAAGAGACCCAGTACCTC. Encoded protein: CASSHVTGAAQETQYL.

The chain couples TRBV6-1 to TRBJ2-5; TRBD1 matches at 8 bases. Germline V gives CDR1 MNHNS, CDR2 SASEGT. This CDR3 is 13 amino acids long. With V trimmed by 8 bases and J by 5 bases, 7 bases remained unmatched. The DNA of the CDR3 is TGTGCCAGCGCCAAGGACAGGGAGGAGACCCAGTACTTC. The encoded protein is CASAKDREETQYF.

The chain recombines TRBV20-1 with TRBJ1-1, with no clear D. Per the germline V gene, CDR1 is DFQATT and CDR2 is SNEGSKA (reference sequence). The CDR3 spans 14 residues. Trimming cost V 3 bases and J 3 bases, with 14 bases left between them. The CDR3 DNA is TGCAGTGCTAGGACCCCGAACCGCGACACTGAAGCTTTCTTT. Translating gives CSARTPNRDTEAFF.

This clonotype was counted many times. CDR3: CASSLAPTDVTEAFF. Here the CDR3 DNA reads TGTGCCAGCAGCTTAGCGCCGACTGATGTCACTGAAGCTTTCTTT. J is TRBJ1-1 and V is TRBV7-9, with D unclear. The CDR3 is made up of 15 amino acids. V dropped 0 bases and J dropped 4 bases, with 12 bases sitting between them. In germline, CDR1 is SEHNR, CDR2 FQNEAQ (reference sequence).

At least ten counts were recorded for this clonotype. This chain links TRBV5-4 with TRBJ1-2, with 7 bases identical to TRBD1. Germline trimming cut 3 bases from V and 0 bases from J; bases unmatched to any gene: 2. This CDR3 has 14 amino acids. Looked up from germline, CDR1 is SGHNT and CDR2 is YYREEE (reference sequence). The CDR3 coding sequence is TGTGCCAGCAGCTACAGGGGAGCTAACTATGGCTACACCTTC. Translated: CASSYRGANYGYTF. Full variable domain (outside the CDR3, taken from reference TRBV5-4 and TRBJ1-2): ETGVTQSPTHLIKTRGQQVTLRCSSQSGHNTVSWYQQALGQGPQFIFQYYREEENGRGNFPPRFSGLQFPNYSSELNVNALELDDSALYLCASSYRGANYGYTFGSGTRLTVV.

This clonotype has a count of ten or more. The rearrangement joins TRBV12-3 or TRBV12-4 to TRBJ1-4; 9 bases are a match to TRBD1. CDR3 length equals 14 residues. V lost 6 bases to trimming and J lost 8 bases; unmatched junction nucleotides: 7. The CDR3 sequence: CASRTGTGTEKLFF. CDR3 nucleotides: TGTGCCAGCAGGACCGGGACAGGGACCGAAAAACTGTTTTTT.